This entry concerns a single T cell receptor (beta chain). Its antigen remains unidentified. Here immunoSEQ multiplex PCR was the method, and the copy in TCRdb shows in-frame clones only, minus some. The profile covers about 61,000 clones, with around 85% appearing a single time and 2% to 3% taken by the ten largest. The source of the sample is a study of lymphopenia after photon versus proton radiotherapy. Study results and limitations: After lymphocyte nadir, photon-treated repertoires showed oligoclonal expansion, especially CD8+ Temra. Post-nadir TCR diversity decline inversely tracked overall survival among those who died. Only patients who died were analyzed for survival; proton advantage is unproven.

This receptor was taken from a man aged 35 to 55 with gastric cancer. The sequencing used peripheral blood, collected from a patient treated with photon-based radiotherapy.

The CDR3 nucleotides are TGTGCCAGCAGCTTGTCCCTAGCGGGGGGGATACAAGAGACCCAGTACTTC. Its translation is CASSLSLAGGIQETQYF. The V gene is TRBV5-4, the J gene TRBJ2-5; 12 nucleotides line up with TRBD2. V lost 1 base, J lost 2 bases, and 6 bases stayed unmatched. The CDR3 covers 17 residues. In germline, CDR1 is SGHNT, CDR2 YYREEE (reference sequence).